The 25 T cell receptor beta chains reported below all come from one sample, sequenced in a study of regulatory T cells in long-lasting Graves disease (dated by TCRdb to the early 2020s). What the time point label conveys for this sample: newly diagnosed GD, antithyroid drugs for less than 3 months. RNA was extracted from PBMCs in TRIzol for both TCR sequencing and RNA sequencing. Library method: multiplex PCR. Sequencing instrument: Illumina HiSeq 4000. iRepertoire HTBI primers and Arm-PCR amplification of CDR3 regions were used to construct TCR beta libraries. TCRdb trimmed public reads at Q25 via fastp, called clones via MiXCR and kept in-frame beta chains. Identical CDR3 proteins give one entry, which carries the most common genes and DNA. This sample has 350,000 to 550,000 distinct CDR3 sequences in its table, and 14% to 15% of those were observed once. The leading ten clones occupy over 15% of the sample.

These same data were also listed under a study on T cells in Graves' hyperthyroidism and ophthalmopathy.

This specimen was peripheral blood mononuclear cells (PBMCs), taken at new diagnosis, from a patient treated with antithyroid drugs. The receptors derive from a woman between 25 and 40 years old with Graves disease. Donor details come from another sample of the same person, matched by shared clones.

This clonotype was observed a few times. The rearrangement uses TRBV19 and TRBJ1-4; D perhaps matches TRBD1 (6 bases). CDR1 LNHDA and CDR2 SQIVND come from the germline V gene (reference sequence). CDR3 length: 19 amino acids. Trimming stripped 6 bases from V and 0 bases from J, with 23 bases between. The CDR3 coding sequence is TGTGCCAGTAGCCCGATTCGGGGCCCGGGGGGCGCAACTAATGAAAAACTGTTTTTT. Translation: CASSPIRGPGGATNEKLFF.

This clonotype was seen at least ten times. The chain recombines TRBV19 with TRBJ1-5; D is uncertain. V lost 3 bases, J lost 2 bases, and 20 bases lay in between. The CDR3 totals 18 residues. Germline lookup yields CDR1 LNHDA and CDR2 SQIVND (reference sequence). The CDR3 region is CASSIGQNSDVGNQPQHF. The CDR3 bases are TGTGCCAGTAGTATCGGCCAGAACAGTGATGTGGGCAATCAGCCCCAGCATTTT.

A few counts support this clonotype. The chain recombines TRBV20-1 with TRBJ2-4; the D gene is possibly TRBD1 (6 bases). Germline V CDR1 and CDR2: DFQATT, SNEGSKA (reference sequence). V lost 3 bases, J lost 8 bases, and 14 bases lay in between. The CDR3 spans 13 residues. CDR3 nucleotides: TGCAGTGCTAGCGGGCAGGGGTTGGACATTCAGTACTTC. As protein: CSASGQGLDIQYF.

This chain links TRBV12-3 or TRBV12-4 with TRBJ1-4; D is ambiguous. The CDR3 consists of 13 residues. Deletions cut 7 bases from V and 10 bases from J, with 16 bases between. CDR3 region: CASTGVIGGKLFF. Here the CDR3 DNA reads TGTGCCAGCACCGGAGTTATTGGTGGAAAACTGTTTTTT.

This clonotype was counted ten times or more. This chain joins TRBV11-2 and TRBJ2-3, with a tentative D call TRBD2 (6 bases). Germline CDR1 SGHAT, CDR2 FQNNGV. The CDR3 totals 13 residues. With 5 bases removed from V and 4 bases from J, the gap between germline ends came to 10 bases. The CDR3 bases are TGTGCCAGCAGCGCGGGACCTCCAGATACGCAGTATTTT. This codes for CASSAGPPDTQYF.

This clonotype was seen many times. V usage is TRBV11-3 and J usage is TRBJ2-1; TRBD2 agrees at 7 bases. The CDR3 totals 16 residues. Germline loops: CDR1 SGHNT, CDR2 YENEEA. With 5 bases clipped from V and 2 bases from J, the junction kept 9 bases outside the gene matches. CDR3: CASSTPQGTTYNEQFF. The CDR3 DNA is TGTGCCAGCAGCACCCCTCAAGGGACTACCTACAATGAGCAGTTCTTC.

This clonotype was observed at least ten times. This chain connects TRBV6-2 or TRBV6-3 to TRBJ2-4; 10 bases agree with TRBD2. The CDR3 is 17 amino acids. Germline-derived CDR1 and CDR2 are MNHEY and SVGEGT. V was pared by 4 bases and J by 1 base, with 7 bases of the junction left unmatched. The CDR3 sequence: CASSSTSGVLAKNIQYF. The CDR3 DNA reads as TGTGCCAGCAGTTCAACTAGCGGGGTACTCGCCAAAAACATTCAGTACTTC.

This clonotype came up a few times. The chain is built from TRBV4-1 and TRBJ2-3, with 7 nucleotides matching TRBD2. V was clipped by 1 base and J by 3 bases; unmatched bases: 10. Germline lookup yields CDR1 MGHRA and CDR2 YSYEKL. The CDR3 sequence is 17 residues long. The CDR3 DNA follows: TGCGCCAGCAGCCAAGTAGCTCATCGCGGGGGTACAGATACGCAGTATTTT. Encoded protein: CASSQVAHRGGTDTQYF.

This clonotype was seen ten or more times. The CDR3 DNA is TGTGCCAGCAGCTTTCTGGACAGGGTTGGAGAGACCCAGTACTTC. Its translation is CASSFLDRVGETQYF. The chain carries TRBV28 and TRBJ2-5, with TRBD1 identical over 8 bases. The CDR3 extends over 15 amino acids. Germline V CDR1 and CDR2: MDHEN, SYDVKM. Losses at the gene ends were 6 bases for V and 4 bases for J; bases not matched to a gene: 10.

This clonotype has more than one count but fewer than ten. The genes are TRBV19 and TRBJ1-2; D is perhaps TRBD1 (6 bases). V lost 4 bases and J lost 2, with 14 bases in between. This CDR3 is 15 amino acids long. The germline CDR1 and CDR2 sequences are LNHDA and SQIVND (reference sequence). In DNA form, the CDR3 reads TGTGCCAGTAGTAGGGCCGGGACAAAGAACTATGGCTACACCTTC. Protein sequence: CASSRAGTKNYGYTF.

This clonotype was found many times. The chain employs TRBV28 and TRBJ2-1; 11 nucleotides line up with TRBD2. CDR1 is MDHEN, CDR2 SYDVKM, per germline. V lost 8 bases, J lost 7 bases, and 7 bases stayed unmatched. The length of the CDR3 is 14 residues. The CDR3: CASLLAGVTNEQFF. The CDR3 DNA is TGTGCCAGCCTACTAGCGGGAGTAACAAATGAGCAGTTCTTC.

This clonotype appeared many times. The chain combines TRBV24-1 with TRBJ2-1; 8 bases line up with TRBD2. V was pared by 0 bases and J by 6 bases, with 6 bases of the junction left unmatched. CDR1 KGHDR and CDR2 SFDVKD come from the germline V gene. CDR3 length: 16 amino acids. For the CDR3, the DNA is TGTGCCACCAGTGATTTGTTTAGCGGGGCCAGCAATGAGCAGTTCTTC. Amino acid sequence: CATSDLFSGASNEQFF.

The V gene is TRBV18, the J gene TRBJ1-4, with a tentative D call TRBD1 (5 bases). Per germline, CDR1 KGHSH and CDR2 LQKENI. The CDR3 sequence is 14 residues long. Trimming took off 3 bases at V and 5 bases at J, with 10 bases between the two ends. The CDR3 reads CASSPTTANEKLFF. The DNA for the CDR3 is TGTGCCAGCTCACCGACGACAGCAAATGAAAAACTGTTTTTT.

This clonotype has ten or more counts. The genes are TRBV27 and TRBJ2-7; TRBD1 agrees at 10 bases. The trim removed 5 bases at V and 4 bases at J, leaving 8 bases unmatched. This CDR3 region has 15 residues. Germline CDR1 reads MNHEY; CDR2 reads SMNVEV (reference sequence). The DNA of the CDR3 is TGTGCCAGCAGTGGTCGGGACAGGGGTATTTACGAGCAGTACTTC. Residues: CASSGRDRGIYEQYF.

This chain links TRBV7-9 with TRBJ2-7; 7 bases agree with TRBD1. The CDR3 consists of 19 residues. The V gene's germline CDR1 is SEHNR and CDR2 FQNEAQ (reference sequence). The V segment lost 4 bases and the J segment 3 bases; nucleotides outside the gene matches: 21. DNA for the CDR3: TGTGCCAGCAGCTCCCTTACGGGACGAGTGGGTAACAGGGGCTACGAGCAGTACTTC. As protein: CASSSLTGRVGNRGYEQYF. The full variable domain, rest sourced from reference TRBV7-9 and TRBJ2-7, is DTGVSQNPRHKITKRGQNVTFRCDPISEHNRLYWYRQTLGQGPEFLTYFQNEAQLEKSRLLSDRFSAERPKGSFSTLEIQRTEQGDSAMYLCASSSLTGRVGNRGYEQYFGPGTRLTVT.

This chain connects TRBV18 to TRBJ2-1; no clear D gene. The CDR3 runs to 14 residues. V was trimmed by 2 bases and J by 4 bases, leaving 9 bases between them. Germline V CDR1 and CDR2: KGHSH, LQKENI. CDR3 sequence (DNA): TGTGCCAGCTCACCATTGGTAACATACAATGAGCAGTTCTTC. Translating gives CASSPLVTYNEQFF. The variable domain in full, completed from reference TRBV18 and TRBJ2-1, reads NAGVMQNPRHLVRRRGQEARLRCSPMKGHSHVYWYRQLPEEGLKFMVYLQKENIIDESGMPKERFSAEFPKEGPSILRIQQVVRGDSAAYFCASSPLVTYNEQFFGPGTRLTVL.

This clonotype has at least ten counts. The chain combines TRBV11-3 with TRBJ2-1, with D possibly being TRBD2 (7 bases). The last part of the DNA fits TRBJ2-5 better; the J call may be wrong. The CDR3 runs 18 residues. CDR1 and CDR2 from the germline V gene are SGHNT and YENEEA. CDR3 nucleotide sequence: TGTGCCAGCAGCCCCAGTGGCGGGGGCGGCGGTTCTCAAGAGACCCAGTACTTC. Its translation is CASSPSGGGGGSQETQYF.

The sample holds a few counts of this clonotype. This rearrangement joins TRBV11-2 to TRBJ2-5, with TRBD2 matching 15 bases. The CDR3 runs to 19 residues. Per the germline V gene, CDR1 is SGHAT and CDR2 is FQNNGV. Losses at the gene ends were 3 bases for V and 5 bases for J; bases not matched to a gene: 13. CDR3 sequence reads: CASSFDKGTSGRFMETQYF. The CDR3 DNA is TGTGCCAGCAGCTTTGACAAGGGGACTAGCGGGAGGTTTATGGAGACCCAGTACTTC. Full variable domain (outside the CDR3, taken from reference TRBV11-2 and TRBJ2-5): EAGVAQSPRYKIIEKRQSVAFWCNPISGHATLYWYQQILGQGPKLLIQFQNNGVVDDSQLPKDRFSAERLKGVDSTLKIQPAKLEDSAVYLCASSFDKGTSGRFMETQYFGPGTRLLVL.

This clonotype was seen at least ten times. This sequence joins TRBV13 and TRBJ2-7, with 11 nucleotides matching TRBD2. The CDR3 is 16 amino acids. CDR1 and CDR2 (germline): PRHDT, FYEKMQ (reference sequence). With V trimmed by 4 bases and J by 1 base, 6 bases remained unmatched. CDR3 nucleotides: TGTGCCAGCAGCTCCTCCGGGACTAGCGGATCCTACGAGCAGTACTTC. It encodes CASSSSGTSGSYEQYF.

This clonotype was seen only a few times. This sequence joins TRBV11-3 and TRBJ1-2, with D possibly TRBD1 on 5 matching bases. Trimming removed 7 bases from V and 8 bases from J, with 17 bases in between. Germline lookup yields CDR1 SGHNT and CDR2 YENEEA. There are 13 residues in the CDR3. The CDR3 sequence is CASTEGREGGYTF. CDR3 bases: TGTGCCAGCACTGAGGGCAGGGAAGGCGGCTACACCTTC. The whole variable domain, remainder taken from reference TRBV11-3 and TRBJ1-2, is EAGVVQSPRYKIIEKKQPVAFWCNPISGHNTLYWYLQNLGQGPELLIRYENEEAVDDSQLPKDRFSAERLKGVDSTLKIQPAELGDSAVYLCASTEGREGGYTFGSGTRLTVV.

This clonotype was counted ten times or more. The CDR3 sequence is CASSSVRGDRNTEAFF. CDR3 in DNA: TGTGCCAGCAGCTCCGTTAGGGGTGACAGGAACACTGAAGCTTTCTTT. The rearrangement links TRBV13 to TRBJ1-1; tentative D call: TRBD1 (5 bases). CDR3 size: 16 residues. Trimming shortened V by 4 bases and J by 1 base, and 16 bases separated the two germline ends. Germline assignment: CDR1 PRHDT and CDR2 FYEKMQ (reference sequence).

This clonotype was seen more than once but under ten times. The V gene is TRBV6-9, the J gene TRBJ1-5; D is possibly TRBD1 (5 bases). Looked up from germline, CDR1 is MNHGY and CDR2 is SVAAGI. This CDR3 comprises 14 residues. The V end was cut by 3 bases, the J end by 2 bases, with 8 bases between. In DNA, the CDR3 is TGTGCCAGCAGTTACGGGGGTGGCAATCAGCCCCAGCATTTT. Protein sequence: CASSYGGGNQPQHF.

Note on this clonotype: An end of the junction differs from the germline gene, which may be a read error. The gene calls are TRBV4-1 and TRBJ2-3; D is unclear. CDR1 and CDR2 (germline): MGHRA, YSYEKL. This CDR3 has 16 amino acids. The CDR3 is CASNQLARLGTDTQYF. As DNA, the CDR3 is TGCGCCAGCAACCAACTCGCGCGGTTGGGCACAGATACGCAGTATTTT.

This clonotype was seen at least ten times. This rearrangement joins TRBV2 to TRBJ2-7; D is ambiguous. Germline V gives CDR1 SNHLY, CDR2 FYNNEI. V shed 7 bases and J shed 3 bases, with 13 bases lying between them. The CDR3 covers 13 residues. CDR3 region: CASKGSRGYEQYF. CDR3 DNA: TGTGCCAGCAAGGGATCAAGAGGCTACGAGCAGTACTTC.

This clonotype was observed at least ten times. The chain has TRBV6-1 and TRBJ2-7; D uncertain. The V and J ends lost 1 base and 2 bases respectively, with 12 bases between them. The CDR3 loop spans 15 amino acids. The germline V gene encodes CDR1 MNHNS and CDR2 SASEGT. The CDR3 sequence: CASSEGTGLPYEQYF. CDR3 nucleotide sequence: TGTGCCAGCAGTGAAGGGACGGGTCTACCCTACGAGCAGTACTTC.